One and the same sample provided the 23 T cell receptor beta chains below, sequenced in a study of a mutant IDH1 vaccine in newly diagnosed glioma. Assay used: immunoSEQ multiplex PCR; TCRdb lists only in-frame clones, some missing. Among fewer than 100,000 clones listed, 90% to 95% were seen once. Their antigens are not known. Documented time point: week 5, during vaccination. Every vaccine dose comprised 300 ug of mutant IDH1 20-mer peptide plus topical imiquimod. The starting material was PBMCs, obtained from a glioma patient whose treatment included an IDH1 peptide vaccine. These TCRs come from a woman between 50 and 59 years old with glioma.

Of note for this clone: In the same sample, other DNA sequences code for this CDR3. This CDR3 is CASSVGDRGYEQYF. Here the CDR3 DNA reads TGTGCCAGCAGCGTAGGGGACAGGGGCTACGAGCAGTACTTC. This rearrangement joins TRBV9 to TRBJ2-7, with 10 bases fitting TRBD1. CDR3 length: 14 amino acids. Trimming took 0 bases from V and 3 from J; bases not matched to a gene: 0. Per the germline V gene, CDR1 is SGDLS and CDR2 is YYNGEE.

This clone was seen only a few times. The chain joins TRBV5-1 to TRBJ1-1; D unresolved. V lost 0 bases, J lost 1 base, and 7 bases lay in between. Germline assignment: CDR1 SGHRS and CDR2 YFSETQ. The CDR3 loop spans 14 amino acids. DNA of the CDR3: TGCGCCAGCAGCTTGGCCCCGGAGAACACTGAAGCTTTCTTT. Amino acid sequence: CASSLAPENTEAFF.

A remark on this clone: Other nucleotide sequences in the sample specify the same CDR3. The rearrangement uses TRBV2 and TRBJ2-3; D uncertain. V shed 9 bases and J shed 0 bases, with 13 bases lying between them. CDR1 is SNHLY, CDR2 FYNNEI, per germline. This CDR3 has 14 amino acids. The CDR3 sequence is CASRLGLSTDTQYF. CDR3 DNA sequence: TGTGCCAGTCGGCTAGGGCTTAGCACAGATACGCAGTATTTT.

This rearrangement joins TRBV6-6 to TRBJ1-1; no clear D gene. This CDR3 is 12 amino acids long. V dropped 1 base and J dropped 2 bases, with 2 bases sitting between them. Looked up from germline, CDR1 is MNHNY and CDR2 is SVGAGI (reference sequence). CDR3 region: CASSYFNTEAFF. The CDR3 nucleotides are TGTGCCAGCAGTTACTTCAACACTGAAGCTTTCTTT.

As for this clone: One end of the junction varies from germline; a read error may be responsible. CDR3: CASSLEGRINYGYTF. The CDR3 coding sequence is TGTGCCAGCAGCCTAGAGGGCAGAATTAACTATGGCTACACCTTC. The chain couples TRBV11-2 to TRBJ1-2; D uncertain. The germline CDR1 and CDR2 sequences are SGHAT and FQNNGV. The CDR3 spans 15 residues.

The rearrangement uses TRBV6-6 and TRBJ1-1; the D is unclear. This CDR3 has 14 amino acids. The V end lost 8 bases, the J end lost 5 bases, and 18 bases lay between the germline ends. Looked up from germline, CDR1 is MNHNY and CDR2 is SVGAGI (reference sequence). The CDR3 DNA follows: TGTGCCAGCGGTGGGCGGCGATCCGGTACTGAAGCTTTCTTT. Its translation: CASGGRRSGTEAFF.

This clone was seen just once. The J gene is TRBJ2-1, the V gene TRBV11-2, with 9 bases that match TRBD2. The CDR3 consists of 15 residues. V lost 6 bases to trimming and J lost 7 bases; unmatched junction nucleotides: 10. From germline, CDR1 is SGHAT and CDR2 FQNNGV. The CDR3 DNA follows: TGTGCCAGCAGACCGCTAGCGGGGACACAAAATGAGCAGTTCTTC. It is translated as CASRPLAGTQNEQFF.

Only a few counts were recorded for this clone. The chain joins TRBV4-1 to TRBJ1-1, with a tentative D call TRBD1 (6 bases). The germline CDR1 and CDR2 sequences are MGHRA and YSYEKL. V was pared by 3 bases and J by 8 bases, with 13 bases between. CDR3 length: 13 amino acids. The CDR3 spells CASSHVRTDEAFF. In nucleotides, the CDR3 is TGCGCCAGCAGCCATGTCCGGACAGACGAAGCTTTCTTT.

J is TRBJ1-2 and V is TRBV10-3, with TRBD1 matching 9 bases. J gave up 4 bases and V 10 bases, and 7 bases lay outside the gene matches. The germline gives CDR1 ENHRY, CDR2 SYGVKD. The CDR3 length is 13 residues. CDR3 bases: TGTGCCAGCTACAGGGGGCAGAGCTATGGCTACACCTTC. Amino acid sequence: CASYRGQSYGYTF.

The chain uses TRBV7-6 and TRBJ2-1; TRBD2 matches at 9 bases. There are 17 residues in the CDR3. Germline V gene data show CDR1 as SGHVS and CDR2 as FNYEAQ. The V segment lost 7 bases and the J segment 1 base; nucleotides outside the gene matches: 11. CDR3 DNA: TGTGCCAGCACCACAGGGCTAGCGGGACATTCCTACAATGAGCAGTTCTTC. Translation gives CASTTGLAGHSYNEQFF.

The chain joins TRBV19 to TRBJ2-1; the match to TRBD2 covers 9 bases. The germline CDR1 and CDR2 sequences are LNHDA and SQIVND (reference sequence). This CDR3 is built from 16 residues. Trimming removed 1 base from V and 5 bases from J; junction bases left unmatched: 6. The DNA of the CDR3 is TGTGCCAGTAGTATAGTGGCGGGAGGGCCCCACAATGAGCAGTTCTTC. Amino acids: CASSIVAGGPHNEQFF.

The chain employs TRBV2 and TRBJ1-4; 8 nucleotides line up with TRBD1. Germline trimming cut 6 bases from V and 7 bases from J; bases unmatched to any gene: 7. The germline CDR1 and CDR2 sequences are SNHLY and FYNNEI. This CDR3 contains 14 residues. The DNA for the CDR3 is TGTGCCAGCAGGATGACAGGGGTGGGTGAAAAACTGTTTTTT. Residues: CASRMTGVGEKLFF.

The chain has TRBV7-8 and TRBJ2-1, with D hard to call. Per the germline V gene, CDR1 is SGHVS and CDR2 is FQNEAQ. Trimming stripped 1 base from V and 0 bases from J, with 10 bases between. The CDR3 is 16 amino acids. The CDR3 DNA sequence: TGTGCCAGCAGCTTAGACGTGGGCGGCTCCTACAATGAGCAGTTCTTC. Protein sequence: CASSLDVGGSYNEQFF.

This sequence joins TRBV5-4 and TRBJ1-1, with a possible D match to TRBD1 (6 bases). The CDR3 has 16 amino acids. Germline loops: CDR1 SGHNT, CDR2 YYREEE (reference sequence). Trimming removed 2 bases from V and 1 base from J, with 15 bases in between. CDR3 DNA: TGTGCCAGCAGCTTACTCGGGGGGGGCCAGAACACTGAAGCTTTCTTT. Its translation: CASSLLGGGQNTEAFF.

This rearrangement joins TRBV19 to TRBJ2-6, with 8 bases fitting TRBD1. The V gene's germline CDR1 is LNHDA and CDR2 SQIVND (reference sequence). The CDR3 contains 19 residues. V lost 4 bases and J lost 0; bases outside the gene matches: 11. The CDR3 protein is CASSSRDRTALSGANVLTF. CDR3 sequence (DNA): TGTGCCAGTAGTAGCCGGGACAGGACTGCCCTCTCTGGGGCCAACGTCCTGACTTTC.

The J gene is TRBJ2-5, the V gene TRBV28; 11 nucleotides match TRBD2. The CDR3 is made up of 15 amino acids. Germline V lookup: CDR1 MDHEN, CDR2 SYDVKM. After removal of 10 bases from V and 5 bases from J, the junction contained 12 bases not matched to a gene. The CDR3 coding sequence is TGTGCCACCCGAACCGGGACTAGCGGCTTTGAGACCCAGTACTTC. Protein product: CATRTGTSGFETQYF.

The gene calls are TRBV11-2 and TRBJ2-1, with D perhaps TRBD2 (5 bases). This CDR3 comprises 14 residues. Trimming removed 1 base from V and 1 base from J, with 5 bases in between. Germline V CDR1 and CDR2: SGHAT, FQNNGV. The CDR3 DNA is TGTGCCAGCAGCTTAGCGGGGTCCTACAATGAGCAGTTCTTC. This translates into CASSLAGSYNEQFF.

This clone was found once. V gene TRBV29-1 combines with J gene TRBJ1-4; D gene uncertain. The CDR3 is made up of 14 amino acids. CDR1 and CDR2 (germline): SQVTM, ANQGSEA. The V end was cut by 5 bases, the J end by 0 bases, with 10 bases between. CDR3 sequence: CSVPDGSTNEKLFF. CDR3 bases: TGCAGCGTTCCTGATGGATCAACTAATGAAAAACTGTTTTTT.

The chain combines TRBV14 with TRBJ2-7; unclear D gene. The CDR3 covers 11 residues. Trimming stripped 4 bases from V and 7 bases from J, with 8 bases between. In germline, CDR1 is SGHDN, CDR2 FVKESK. CDR3 amino acids: CASSPRWEQYF. CDR3 bases: TGTGCCAGCAGCCCTCGGTGGGAGCAGTACTTC.

The chain recombines TRBV6-1 with TRBJ2-2; 9 nucleotides match TRBD2. The CDR3 covers 15 residues. Looked up from germline, CDR1 is MNHNS and CDR2 is SASEGT. Trimming removed 1 base from V and 7 bases from J; junction bases left unmatched: 4. The CDR3, as DNA: TGTGCCAGCAGTGAAGTAGCGGGAGATGTCGGGGAGCTGTTTTTT. It specifies CASSEVAGDVGELFF.

The rearrangement joins TRBV5-4 to TRBJ1-5, with D uncertain. V was pared by 4 bases and J by 7 bases, with 18 bases between. This CDR3 has 15 amino acids. From germline, CDR1 is SGHNT and CDR2 YYREEE (reference sequence). The CDR3 DNA follows: TGTGCCAGCAGCCTCCTTGTAGGAGGAGCCCAGCCCCAGCATTTT. Amino acids: CASSLLVGGAQPQHF. Looking up the rest from reference TRBV5-4 and TRBJ1-5 gives the full variable domain: ETGVTQSPTHLIKTRGQQVTLRCSSQSGHNTVSWYQQALGQGPQFIFQYYREEENGRGNFPPRFSGLQFPNYSSELNVNALELDDSALYLCASSLLVGGAQPQHFGDGTRLSIL.

The rearrangement joins TRBV28 to TRBJ1-1; D unresolved. The germline gives CDR1 MDHEN, CDR2 SYDVKM. The CDR3 runs to 11 residues. The V and J ends lost 5 bases and 9 bases respectively, with 10 bases between them. The CDR3 nucleotides are TGTGCCAGCAGTGCCCTAGGCAAAGCTTTCTTT. This encodes CASSALGKAFF.

This clone was seen just once. This chain joins TRBV10-2 and TRBJ1-1; D is perhaps TRBD1 (6 bases). V was pared by 3 bases and J by 4 bases, with 9 bases between. The CDR3 loop spans 13 amino acids. Germline V gives CDR1 WSHSY, CDR2 SAAADI. The CDR3 sequence is CASSEQGSTEAFF. In DNA form, the CDR3 reads TGCGCCAGCAGTGAACAGGGTAGCACTGAAGCTTTCTTT.